This TCR beta chain originates from a study of shared clonotypes between healthy human individuals. General study points: In general, naive subsets displayed greater estimated richness than memory subsets did. Around 5% of naive CD4 clonotypes were common to four donors.

The protocol was immunoSEQ multiplex PCR, while the TCRdb copy is restricted to in-frame clones and leaves out a portion. This sample has 950,000 to 1,300,000 clones, with roughly 70% found just once. This CDR3 has 15 amino acids. CDR1 is MGHDK and CDR2 is SYGVNS in the germline V gene. J lost 2 bases, V lost 3 bases, and 6 bases had no gene match. Concerning this clone: The antigen is unknown.

This clonotype originated in a man younger than 30 in good health. V is TRBV25-1 and J is TRBJ2-5; TRBD2 matches at 7 bases. Sequencing used memory CD4+ T cells sorted from blood. As to subset: CD45RA-negative fraction. Here the CDR3 reads CASSEGLGGQETQYF. CDR3 coding DNA: TGTGCCAGCAGTGAGGGGTTGGGAGGGCAAGAGACCCAGTACTTC.